The 23 T cell receptor beta chains presented below share a single source sample, sequenced in a study of cytomegalovirus exposure and HLA in healthy donors. Amplification used 60 Vbeta primers and 13 Jbeta primers. The repertoire was sequenced with immunoSEQ multiplex PCR; TCRdb's copy has only in-frame clones and lacks some. This sample has some 120,000 clones; 60% to 80% occur once, and the top ten carry over 2.5%. The sequenced sample consisted of PBMCs. These receptors all stem from a woman in her 50s in good health and CMV-seronegative.

In this sample, this clone turned up a few times. In nucleotides, the CDR3 is TGTGCCAGCAGCACCCTGGGACAGGCATCCTACGAGCAGTACTTC. Protein product: CASSTLGQASYEQYF. The chain uses TRBV7-6 and TRBJ2-7; TRBD1 matches 8 bases. The CDR3 sequence is 15 residues long. Germline lookup yields CDR1 SGHVS and CDR2 FNYEAQ. Trimming removed 5 bases from V and 1 base from J; junction bases left unmatched: 7.

In its sample, this clone was seen a few times. The chain uses TRBV28 and TRBJ2-3; TRBD2 might be the D (6 bases). The germline V gene encodes CDR1 MDHEN and CDR2 SYDVKM. The CDR3 consists of 16 residues. V gave up 3 bases and J gave up 5 bases, with 18 bases separating them. This CDR3 reads CASSFTSGLMVDTQYF. Here the CDR3 DNA reads TGTGCCAGCAGTTTTACCTCGGGACTTATGGTAGATACGCAGTATTTT. Combining the CDR3 with reference TRBV28 and TRBJ2-3 gives the whole variable domain DVKVTQSSRYLVKRTGEKVFLECVQDMDHENMFWYRQDPGLGLRLIYFSYDVKMKEKGDIPEGYSVSREKKERFSLILESASTNQTSMYLCASSFTSGLMVDTQYFGPGTRLTVL.

This clone was found once. This chain uses TRBV18 with TRBJ1-4, with a possible D match to TRBD1 (6 bases). This CDR3 region has 14 residues. Trimming cost V 3 bases and J 4 bases, with 9 bases left between them. Per the germline V gene, CDR1 is KGHSH and CDR2 is LQKENI. CDR3 coding DNA: TGTGCCAGCTCACCGGACAGAAATAATGAAAAACTGTTTTTT. Translation: CASSPDRNNEKLFF.

This clone appeared a few times. This rearrangement joins TRBV11-3 to TRBJ2-2; TRBD2 is a possible D gene (5 bases). The CDR3 loop spans 13 amino acids. Trimming removed 5 bases at V and 6 bases at J, with 10 bases between. From germline, CDR1 is SGHNT and CDR2 YENEEA. DNA of the CDR3: TGTGCCAGCAGCCCAACTAGGGCCGGGGAGCTGTTTTTT. Its protein is CASSPTRAGELFF.

This chain joins TRBV7-3 and TRBJ2-3; the D gene is possibly TRBD1 (6 bases). V lost 7 bases and J lost 1, with 12 bases in between. This CDR3 contains 14 residues. Germline CDR1 is SGHTA and CDR2 is FQGTGA. CDR3 nucleotide sequence: TGTGCCAGCAAACCCGAGGGGGGCACAGATACGCAGTATTTT. The encoded protein is CASKPEGGTDTQYF.

This rearrangement joins TRBV10-3 to TRBJ1-2; D remains unclear. The CDR3 contains 13 residues. V shed 0 bases and J shed 5 bases, with 7 bases lying between them. Germline values: CDR1 ENHRY, CDR2 SYGVKD. The CDR3 DNA reads TGTGCCATCAGTGAGTCCTCCCGGTATGGCTACACCTTC. It codes for CAISESSRYGYTF.

The genes are TRBV7-9 and TRBJ2-7; 9 positions match TRBD2. The trim removed 2 bases at V and 1 base at J, leaving 6 bases unmatched. Germline-derived CDR1 and CDR2 are SEHNR and FQNEAQ (reference sequence). The CDR3 is 16 residues long. The CDR3 loop reads CASSLSFAGGSYEQYF. DNA of the CDR3: TGTGCCAGCAGCTTATCCTTCGCGGGAGGGTCCTACGAGCAGTACTTC.

The chain joins TRBV19 to TRBJ2-7; possible D gene TRBD1, 6 bases. The germline V and J ends were trimmed by 5 bases and 3 bases, with 8 bases remaining between them. Germline V gives CDR1 LNHDA, CDR2 SQIVND (reference sequence). The CDR3 spans 12 residues. The CDR3 nucleotides read TGTGCCAGTAGTTTGGACAGCTACGAGCAGTACTTC. Translation gives CASSLDSYEQYF.

The CDR3 loop is CASSEGGDTEAFF. CDR3 DNA: TGTGCCAGCTCAGAGGGAGGGGACACTGAAGCTTTCTTT. The chain employs TRBV18 and TRBJ1-1, with D possibly matching TRBD1 (5 bases). The CDR3 runs to 13 residues. V was cut by 5 bases and J by 3 bases, with 10 bases left in between. The V gene's germline CDR1 is KGHSH and CDR2 LQKENI.

V is TRBV14 and J is TRBJ2-1; D call uncertain. Trimming shortened V by 0 bases and J by 2 bases, and 11 bases separated the two germline ends. The germline V gene encodes CDR1 SGHDN and CDR2 FVKESK. The CDR3 length is 16 residues. CDR3 in DNA: TGTGCCAGCAGCCAAGAAGAGAGTTCCCCCTACAATGAGCAGTTCTTC. This sequence encodes CASSQEESSPYNEQFF. The whole variable domain, filled in from reference TRBV14 and TRBJ2-1, reads EAGVTQFPSHSVIEKGQTVTLRCDPISGHDNLYWYRRVMGKEIKFLLHFVKESKQDESGMPNNRFLAERTGGTYSTLKVQPAELEDSGVYFCASSQEESSPYNEQFFGPGTRLTVL.

Regarding this clone: A read error may produce the germline difference seen at one junction end. The chain links TRBV7-9 to TRBJ1-1; D is unclear. Germline V gives CDR1 SEHNR, CDR2 FQNEAQ (reference sequence). This CDR3 is built from 12 residues. This CDR3 is CSSSAVNTEAFF. The DNA of the CDR3 is TGTTCCAGCAGCGCAGTGAACACTGAAGCTTTCTTT.

J is TRBJ2-5 and V is TRBV27; possible D gene TRBD2, 6 bases. The J call may be mistaken, given a closer DNA end match to TRBJ2-7. CDR3 length: 14 amino acids. Germline CDR1 and CDR2: MNHEY and SMNVEV (reference sequence). CDR3 nucleotide sequence: TGTGCCAGCAGTTTGGGACTCTCAAGCGCCGAGCAGTACTTC. Its protein product is CASSLGLSSAEQYF.

The gene calls are TRBV30 and TRBJ1-5; D not certain. The V and J ends lost 3 bases and 4 bases respectively, with 7 bases between them. From germline, CDR1 is GTSNPN and CDR2 SVGIG (reference sequence). The CDR3 extends over 12 amino acids. CDR3: CAWSGWNQPQHF. The CDR3 DNA reads as TGTGCCTGGAGCGGGTGGAATCAGCCCCAGCATTTT.

A note on this clone: The same CDR3 is also encoded by other DNA sequences in this sample. The chain employs TRBV19 and TRBJ1-5; 11 bases fit TRBD1. Germline CDR1 is LNHDA and CDR2 is SQIVND (reference sequence). V gave up 3 bases and J gave up 6 bases; unmatched junction bases: 10. The CDR3 is made up of 17 amino acids. In nucleotides, the CDR3 is TGTGCCAGTAGTATGTGGGCTGGACAGGGGGCGGGTCAGCCCCAGCATTTT. It encodes CASSMWAGQGAGQPQHF.

The rearrangement joins TRBV19 to TRBJ2-6; 9 bases match TRBD1. Germline CDR1 LNHDA, CDR2 SQIVND (reference sequence). V was pared by 7 bases and J by 2 bases, with 9 bases of the junction left unmatched. The length of the CDR3 is 17 residues. The CDR3 DNA reads TGTGCCAGTAATCCGGGACAGGGAGGTCCTGGGGCCAACGTCCTGACTTTC. It codes for CASNPGQGGPGANVLTF.

The chain links TRBV18 to TRBJ2-5, with D hard to call. The J call may be in error: the DNA end matches TRBJ2-7 better. CDR1 is KGHSH and CDR2 is LQKENI in the germline V gene. There are 14 residues in the CDR3. The CDR3 reads CASSPGGFSYEQYF. The CDR3 coding sequence is TGTGCCAGCTCACCAGGCGGATTCTCCTACGAGCAGTACTTC.

The genes are TRBV11-2 and TRBJ2-5; D remains unclear. Per the germline V gene, CDR1 is SGHAT and CDR2 is FQNNGV. V was cut by 5 bases and J by 1 base, with 8 bases left in between. The CDR3 loop spans 13 amino acids. CDR3 coding DNA: TGTGCCAGCAGCCGAGGAGCCCAAGAGACCCAGTACTTC. This translates into CASSRGAQETQYF.

The chain joins TRBV7-9 to TRBJ2-5; D might be TRBD1 (6 bases). The CDR3 is made up of 14 amino acids. V gave up 6 bases and J gave up 4 bases, with 15 bases separating them. Germline CDR1 SEHNR, CDR2 FQNEAQ (reference sequence). CDR3 sequence: CASSWSVQGETQYF. DNA for the CDR3: TGTGCCAGCAGTTGGAGCGTACAGGGAGAGACCCAGTACTTC. The full variable domain, rest sourced from reference TRBV7-9 and TRBJ2-5, is DTGVSQNPRHKITKRGQNVTFRCDPISEHNRLYWYRQTLGQGPEFLTYFQNEAQLEKSRLLSDRFSAERPKGSFSTLEIQRTEQGDSAMYLCASSWSVQGETQYFGPGTRLLVL.

The J gene is TRBJ2-7, the V gene TRBV19; 11 nucleotides match TRBD2. Per the germline V gene, CDR1 is LNHDA and CDR2 is SQIVND (reference sequence). The ends lost 6 bases at V and 3 bases at J; junction bases unmatched: 4. This CDR3 is built from 14 residues. CDR3 protein: CASRLAGGNYEQYF. DNA for the CDR3: TGTGCCAGTAGATTAGCGGGAGGGAACTACGAGCAGTACTTC.

This clone was seen only a few times. This sequence joins TRBV10-3 and TRBJ2-7; 8 bases are a match to TRBD2. The CDR3 spans 18 residues. CDR1 ENHRY and CDR2 SYGVKD come from the germline V gene. Trimming at V came to 10 bases and at J to 2 bases, leaving 22 bases not matched to a gene. CDR3 coding DNA: TGTGCCAGCAGCCCATCCCTGGCGGGAGGAGGGAGAACCTACGAGCAGTACTTC. It codes for CASSPSLAGGGRTYEQYF.

The chain links TRBV5-1 to TRBJ1-4; 7 bases fit TRBD1. Unmatched junction bases numbered 8, after V lost 2 bases and J lost 7 bases. The CDR3 is 15 residues long. Germline V gene sequence: CDR1 SGHRS, CDR2 YFSETQ. The CDR3 region has the DNA TGCGCCAGCAGCTTCGAAGGGGGCGTCTCTGAAAAACTGTTTTTT. It yields the protein CASSFEGGVSEKLFF.

The chain couples TRBV4-2 to TRBJ2-7; D might be TRBD2 (6 bases). The germline V gene encodes CDR1 LGHNA and CDR2 YNFKEQ. V was cut by 3 bases and J by 2 bases, with 17 bases left in between. This CDR3 is 16 amino acids long. CDR3 bases: TGTGCCAGCAGCCAGGAAGTGCGGGGAACCACCTACGAGCAGTACTTC. It encodes CASSQEVRGTTYEQYF.

J is TRBJ2-7 and V is TRBV21-1; the table's D call TRBD2 went unverified against the DNA. TRBV21-1 is marked as a pseudogene. CDR3 length equals 16 residues. CDR3: CASTFKGAGSFYEQYF. DNA of the CDR3: TGTGCCAGCACCTTTAAAGGAGCCGGGAGCTTCTACGAGCAGTACTTC.